The TCR beta chain under discussion was sequenced for a study of regulatory T cells in long-lasting Graves disease. In building TCR beta libraries, iRepertoire HTBI primers were used together with Arm-PCR of CDR3 regions. TCRdb recomputed calls from the multiplex PCR reads with MiXCR, one row per CDR3 protein. The sample carries some 430,000 distinct CDR3 sequences, approximately 21% recorded once. On this clonotype itself: One base away lies a much larger clone, so this may be a sequencing read error.

The time point denotes: persistent/refractory GD, antithyroid drugs over 5 years with positive TRAb. Researchers made the TCR library from RNA that was extracted from PBMCs. Germline-derived CDR1 and CDR2 are DFQATT and SNEGSKA (reference sequence). This CDR3 spans 12 amino acids. The chain has TRBV20-1 and TRBJ1-2; D unresolved. Material: peripheral blood mononuclear cells (PBMCs), obtained when the disease was refractory, from a patient treated with antithyroid drugs. The sequence came from a female donor with Graves disease. CDR3 coding DNA: TGCGGTGCTATCCGTGGGGACTATGGCTACACCTTC. Protein sequence: CGAIRGDYGYTF.